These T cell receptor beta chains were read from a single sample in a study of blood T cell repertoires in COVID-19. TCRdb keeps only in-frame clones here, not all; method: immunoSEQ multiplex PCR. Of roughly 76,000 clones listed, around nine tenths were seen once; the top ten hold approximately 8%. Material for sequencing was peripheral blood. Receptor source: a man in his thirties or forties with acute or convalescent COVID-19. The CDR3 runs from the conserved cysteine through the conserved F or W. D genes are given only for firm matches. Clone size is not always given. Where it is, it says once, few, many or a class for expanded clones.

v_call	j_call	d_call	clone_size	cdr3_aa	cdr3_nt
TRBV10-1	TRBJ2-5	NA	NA	CASSESPNPQETQYF	TGCGCCAGCAGTGAGTCCCCCAATCCCCAAGAGACCCAGTACTTC
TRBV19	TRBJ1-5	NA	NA	CASSVGYGNQPQHF	TGTGCCAGTAGTGTCGGGTACGGCAATCAGCCCCAGCATTTT
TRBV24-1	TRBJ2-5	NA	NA	CATSERSLKETQYF	TGTGCCACCAGTGAGCGGAGCCTGAAAGAGACCCAGTACTTC
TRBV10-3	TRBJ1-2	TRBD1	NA	CAISESGTGNYGYTF	TGTGCCATCAGTGAGTCGGGGACAGGGAACTATGGCTACACCTTC
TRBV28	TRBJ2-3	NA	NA	CASSLLTDTQYF	TGTGCCAGCAGTTTACTCACAGATACGCAGTATTTT
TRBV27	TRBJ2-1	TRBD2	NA	CASSWGLAGANEQFF	TGTGCCAGCAGCTGGGGACTAGCGGGAGCCAATGAGCAGTTCTTC
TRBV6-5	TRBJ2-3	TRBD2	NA	CASSFLAGETDTQYF	TGTGCCAGCAGTTTCCTAGCGGGAGAAACAGATACGCAGTATTTT
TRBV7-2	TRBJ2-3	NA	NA	CASSLTRDTDTQYF	TGTGCCAGCAGCTTGACCAGGGACACAGATACGCAGTATTTT
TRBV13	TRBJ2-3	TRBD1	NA	CASSLKGAGTDTQYF	TGTGCCAGCAGCTTGAAGGGGGCAGGCACAGATACGCAGTATTTT
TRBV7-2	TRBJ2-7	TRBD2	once	CASSSGLTGRYEQYF	TGTGCCAGCAGCTCGGGCCTCACCGGGAGGTACGAGCAGTACTTC
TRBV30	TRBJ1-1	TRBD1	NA	CAGEGLQGGAEAFF	TGTGCCGGGGAGGGTTTACAGGGGGGAGCTGAAGCTTTCTTT
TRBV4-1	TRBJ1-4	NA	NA	CASSRIQGTNEKLFF	TGCGCCAGCAGCCGCATACAGGGAACTAATGAAAAACTGTTTTTT
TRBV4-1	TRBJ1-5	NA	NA	CASSQAVRTNQPQHF	TGCGCCAGCAGCCAAGCCGTCAGAACCAATCAGCCCCAGCATTTT
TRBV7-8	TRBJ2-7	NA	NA	CASSLGLTSEQYF	TGTGCCAGCAGCTTAGGACTAACCTCCGAGCAGTACTTC
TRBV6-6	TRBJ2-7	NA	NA	CASSHNRVHEQYF	TGTGCCAGCAGTCATAACAGGGTTCACGAGCAGTACTTC
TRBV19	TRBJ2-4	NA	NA	CASSTDPGVRGIQYF	TGTGCCAGTAGTACGGATCCGGGAGTCCGCGGCATTCAGTACTTC
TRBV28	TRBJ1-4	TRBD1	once	CASSRGGTGDEKLFF	TGTGCCAGCAGCAGGGGCGGGACAGGGGATGAAAAACTGTTTTTT
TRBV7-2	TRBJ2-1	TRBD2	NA	CASSLAPGGRYNEQFF	TGTGCCAGCAGCTTAGCGCCGGGAGGGAGGTACAATGAGCAGTTCTTC
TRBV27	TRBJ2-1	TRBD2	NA	CASSLIAGAEQFF	TGTGCCAGCAGTTTAATAGCGGGAGCTGAGCAGTTCTTC
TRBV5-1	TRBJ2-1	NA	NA	CASSFGQGHNEQFF	TGCGCCAGCAGCTTTGGGCAGGGGCACAATGAGCAGTTCTTC
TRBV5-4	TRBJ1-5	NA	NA	CASSHFGEQPQHF	TGTGCCAGCAGCCACTTCGGAGAACAGCCCCAGCATTTT
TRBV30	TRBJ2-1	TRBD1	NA	CAWSLGQGGYNEQFF	TGTGCCTGGAGTTTGGGACAGGGGGGGTACAATGAGCAGTTCTTC
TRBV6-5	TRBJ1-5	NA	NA	CASSYSRDQPQHF	TGTGCCAGCAGTTACTCGAGGGATCAGCCCCAGCATTTT
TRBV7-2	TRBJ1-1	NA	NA	CASSPPNSPGQEAFF	TGTGCCAGCAGCCCGCCTAATTCCCCAGGACAGGAAGCTTTCTTT
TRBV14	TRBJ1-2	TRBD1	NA	CASSQDPTGTGYTF	TGTGCCAGCAGCCAAGACCCGACAGGGACCGGCTACACCTTC
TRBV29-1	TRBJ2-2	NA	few	CSVAGYTGELFF	TGCAGCGTTGCGGGGTACACCGGGGAGCTGTTTTTT